These 2 T cell receptor beta chains came from one sample sequenced in a study of blood T cells in healthy people across ages. Primed by a sample-barcoded 5' primer and a J-beta primer mix, a second PCR proceeded for 7 to 11 cycles. MiXCR, applied by TCRdb to the 5' RACE reads, yields one record per CDR3 protein. The table shows 700,000 or so distinct CDR3 sequences, with 20% to 25% occurring only once. Sequenced sample: blood. The source is a man aged 65-85 years in good health.

This clonotype appeared a single time. The chain employs TRBV2 and TRBJ1-2; a weak D match, TRBD1 (6 bases). Germline-derived CDR1 and CDR2 are SNHLY and FYNNEI. This CDR3 is 15 amino acids long. Trimming pared 6 bases from V and 2 bases from J, leaving 16 bases between. CDR3 coding DNA: TGTGCCAGCAGGGCGGCGGGGGGCGAAAACTATGGCTACACCTTC. Encoded protein: CASRAAGGENYGYTF.

This chain connects TRBV14 to TRBJ2-5; 12 nucleotides align to TRBD2. CDR1 SGHDN and CDR2 FVKESK come from the germline V gene. This CDR3 spans 15 amino acids. Trimming took 2 bases from V and 6 from J; bases not matched to a gene: 4. The CDR3 sequence is CASSQLAGGHQTQYF. CDR3 bases: TGTGCCAGCAGCCAACTAGCGGGGGGGCATCAGACCCAGTACTTC.